This T cell receptor beta chain was identified in a study of CD8 T cells in ankylosing spondylitis. The study's findings and limits: The study identified a TCR beta motif of under ten highly homologous variants that appeared characteristic of ankylosing spondylitis blood.

Quantitative 5'-RACE was performed with molecular barcodes, and it yielded the TCR beta libraries. MiXCR was run by TCRdb on the 5' RACE reads, yielding one entry per CDR3 protein. The repertoire has about 220,000 distinct CDR3 sequences, about 26% of them found once; the top ten carry less than 8.5%. This clonotype showed up many times. Its antigen is still unknown. Germline trimming cut 6 bases from V and 3 bases from J; bases unmatched to any gene: 6. This CDR3 spans 13 amino acids. The germline V gene encodes CDR1 SQVTM and CDR2 ANQGSEA. This receptor was obtained from a male donor with ankylosing spondylitis or in good health (not recorded which). The sequenced material came from blood, either unsorted or a sorted T cell fraction (not recorded which). The chain uses TRBV29-1 and TRBJ2-3, with TRBD1 matching 7 bases. The CDR3 DNA follows: TGCAGCGTAACCCGGGACAGAACAGATACGCAGTATTTT. It is translated as CSVTRDRTDTQYF.